The subject of this entry is one TCR beta chain. Its antigen is as yet unknown. PCR primers comprised 60 Vbeta and 13 Jbeta primers. Sequenced by immunoSEQ multiplex PCR; TCRdb stores in-frame clones only, minus some. Of roughly 170,000 clones in the sample, 80% to 90% are singletons; the top ten hold around 1.2%. The sample is drawn from a study of cytomegalovirus exposure and HLA in healthy donors. Study-wide findings and caveats: The records held CMV serostatus as the only immune exposure information. A later analysis reportedly found that, within productive TCRs, an Asian-associated ancestry cluster had fewer N-insertions than the mean observed across the roughly 730 donors. In presence/absence analyses, roughly uniform sequencing depth across donors was assumed.

Unmatched junction bases numbered 12, after V lost 3 bases and J lost 7 bases. Germline loops: CDR1 SGDLS, CDR2 YYNGEE. The CDR3 runs 16 residues. This chain connects TRBV9 to TRBJ2-1, with 8 bases lining up with TRBD2. Sequenced material: PBMCs. This receptor was identified in a girl aged 2-10 years in good health and CMV-seropositive. CDR3 amino acids: CASSGLGGTRTNEQFF. CDR3 DNA: TGTGCCAGCAGCGGTCTGGGGGGGACTAGGACGAATGAGCAGTTCTTC.